What follows are 13 T cell receptor beta chains derived from one specimen sequenced in a study of blood T cells in healthy people across ages (dated by TCRdb to the mid-2010s). Libraries were built with 5' RACE. The instrument given in TCRdb is Illumina HiSeq 2500. A second PCR of about 6 to 12 cycles was performed with a sample-barcoded 5' primer and a J-beta primer mix. TCRdb reran the public reads through fastp at Q25 and MiXCR, keeping productive beta chains. Every distinct CDR3 protein forms one entry, paired with its most common genes and DNA. This sample holds around 650,000 distinct CDR3 sequences; about 34% were observed only once. The ten largest clones capture approximately 15% of the sample. Sequenced sample: blood. All receptors come from a woman aged 80 or over in good health. Donor details come from another sample of the same person, matched by shared clones.

This clonotype appeared a few times. The V and J genes are TRBV19 and TRBJ2-5; the D is unclear. CDR3 size: 17 residues. V lost 3 bases, J lost 5 bases, and 22 bases lay in between. Germline CDR1 LNHDA, CDR2 SQIVND (reference sequence). CDR3 protein: CASSISYEGLGGETQYF. CDR3 in DNA: TGTGCCAGTAGTATTTCGTACGAAGGGTTGGGTGGGGAGACCCAGTACTTC.

There are a few counts of this clonotype. V and J are TRBV18 and TRBJ1-1; D remains unclear. The CDR3 extends over 13 amino acids. Germline lookup yields CDR1 KGHSH and CDR2 LQKENI. V lost 5 bases and J 1 base, leaving 8 bases between the germline ends. The DNA of the CDR3 is TGTGCCAGCTCAGCTCAGAGGAACACTGAAGCTTTCTTT. Translated, it gives CASSAQRNTEAFF.

This sequence joins TRBV20-1 and TRBJ2-4; D gene uncertain. Germline assignment: CDR1 DFQATT and CDR2 SNEGSKA (reference sequence). The CDR3 contains 14 residues. The V and J ends lost 3 bases and 0 bases respectively, with 9 bases between them. CDR3: CSASSWVAKNIQYF. CDR3 nucleotide sequence: TGCAGTGCTAGTAGCTGGGTAGCCAAAAACATTCAGTACTTC.

This clonotype was detected ten times or more. The chain is built from TRBV9 and TRBJ1-2; the D gene is possibly TRBD1 (5 bases). V was pared by 4 bases and J by 2 bases, with 15 bases between. This CDR3 comprises 15 residues. Per the germline V gene, CDR1 is SGDLS and CDR2 is YYNGEE. In nucleotides, the CDR3 is TGTGCCAGCAGCTCACAGGACCCGGACAACTATGGCTACACCTTC. Translated: CASSSQDPDNYGYTF.

This clonotype was observed many times. The chain has TRBV12-3 or TRBV12-4 and TRBJ1-5; weak D call: TRBD1 (5 bases). V was pared by 6 bases and J by 4 bases, with 10 bases between. The CDR3 runs to 13 residues. CDR3 sequence (DNA): TGTGCCAGCAGCCTAGGACATAATCAGCCCCAGCATTTT. Protein: CASSLGHNQPQHF.

There are many counts of this clonotype. This CDR3 is CASSRGLAYEQYF. The DNA for the CDR3 is TGTGCCAGCAGCCGGGGACTAGCTTACGAGCAGTACTTC. This chain links TRBV7-2 with TRBJ2-7, with 9 bases aligning to TRBD2. Germline CDR1 SGHTA, CDR2 FQGNSA. Trimming removed 5 bases from V and 4 bases from J; junction bases left unmatched: 3. This CDR3 spans 13 amino acids.

This clonotype was seen repeatedly, ten times or more. The chain is built from TRBV6-1 and TRBJ1-6; the D is unclear. Germline CDR1 and CDR2: MNHNS and SASEGT. This CDR3 comprises 15 residues. Trimming cost V 0 bases and J 7 bases, with 10 bases left between them. The CDR3 DNA follows: TGTGCCAGCAGTGAAGCTGAGGGCTTGAATTCACCCCTCCACTTT. As protein: CASSEAEGLNSPLHF.

This clonotype showed up just a few times. The chain couples TRBV20-1 to TRBJ2-1; 7 nucleotides line up with TRBD2. V was pared by 1 base and J by 6 bases, with 6 bases of the junction left unmatched. Germline-derived CDR1 and CDR2 are DFQATT and SNEGSKA (reference sequence). The CDR3 runs to 14 residues. This CDR3 reads CSARGAGRVNEQFF. In nucleotides, the CDR3 is TGCAGTGCTAGAGGCGCGGGGAGGGTCAATGAGCAGTTCTTC.

At least ten counts were recorded for this clonotype. Here the CDR3 reads CASSSLQGNREQYF. CDR3 bases: TGTGCCAGCAGCTCCCTACAGGGAAATCGGGAGCAGTACTTC. The rearrangement uses TRBV7-8 and TRBJ2-7; D may be TRBD1 (6 bases). V gave up 4 bases and J gave up 7 bases, with 17 bases separating them. This CDR3 is 14 amino acids long. CDR1 is SGHVS, CDR2 FQNEAQ, per germline.

This clonotype was seen at least ten times. The chain combines TRBV20-1 with TRBJ2-3; D is uncertain. V lost 2 bases to trimming and J lost 0 bases, with 9 bases between them. The CDR3 sequence is 14 residues long. In germline, CDR1 is DFQATT, CDR2 SNEGSKA (reference sequence). The CDR3 region is CSARSLVSTDTQYF. The CDR3 DNA is TGCAGTGCTAGATCCCTGGTCAGCACAGATACGCAGTATTTT.

This clonotype was detected a few times. The chain couples TRBV28 to TRBJ1-5, with TRBD1 matching 12 bases. The CDR3 has 20 amino acids. The V segment lost 2 bases and the J segment 1 base; nucleotides outside the gene matches: 12. Germline V lookup: CDR1 MDHEN, CDR2 SYDVKM. The CDR3 reads CASSLPTGTGGSISNQPQHF. CDR3 bases: TGTGCCAGCAGTTTACCAACCGGGACAGGGGGCTCTATCAGCAATCAGCCCCAGCATTTT.

In its sample, this clonotype was seen many times. The chain has TRBV7-2 and TRBJ2-7, with 8 positions matching TRBD2. The CDR3 has 14 residues. The V and J ends lost 7 bases and 4 bases, in that order; junction bases with no gene match: 9. CDR1 and CDR2 (germline): SGHTA, FQGNSA. Here the CDR3 DNA reads TGTGCCAGCACCCCGTCGGGGGGGTTTTACGAGCAGTACTTC. Amino acid sequence: CASTPSGGFYEQYF. Together with reference TRBV7-2 and TRBJ2-7, the CDR3 gives the full variable domain: GAGVSQSPSNKVTEKGKDVELRCDPISGHTALYWYRQSLGQGLEFLIYFQGNSAPDKSGLPSDRFSAERTGGSVSTLTIQRTQQEDSAVYLCASTPSGGFYEQYFGPGTRLTVT.

This clonotype was seen ten or more times. This CDR3 is CASSSGQGASTDTQYF. CDR3 sequence (DNA): TGCGCCAGCAGCTCAGGACAGGGGGCTAGCACAGATACGCAGTATTTT. This sequence joins TRBV5-1 and TRBJ2-3; 11 positions agree with TRBD1. The junction had 3 bases not matched to a gene; V was cut back by 3 bases and J by 0 bases. Looked up from germline, CDR1 is SGHRS and CDR2 is YFSETQ. This CDR3 region has 16 residues.